These T cell receptor beta chains were read from a single sample in a study of early T cells in non-severe SARS-CoV-2 infection. Each CDR3 protein gets one entry after TCRdb re-called the 5' RACE reads with MiXCR. The table has under 55,000 distinct CDR3 sequences, approximately 10% seen once. The sequenced material came from whole blood. The receptors come from an adult who was a healthcare worker with PCR-confirmed SARS-CoV-2 infection or an uninfected control (not recorded which). CDR3s include the opening cysteine and the closing phenylalanine or tryptophan. A D gene is named only where the DNA matches it firmly. For some rows the clone size is stated as once, few or many, or as a class when expanded; others skip it.

size	J	V	D	CDR3	DNA
many	TRBJ1-1	TRBV28	NA	CASSSYSQANTEAFF	TGTGCCAGCAGTTCATACTCGCAGGCGAACACTGAAGCTTTCTTT
many	TRBJ2-2	TRBV28	NA	CASSSKVGGELFF	TGTGCCAGCAGTTCCAAGGTCGGCGGGGAGCTGTTTTTT
many	TRBJ2-7	TRBV3-1	TRBD2	CASSPTSGATYEQYF	TGTGCCAGCAGCCCGACTAGCGGAGCTACCTACGAGCAGTACTTC
NA	TRBJ1-5	TRBV5-5	NA	CASSPSPGRNQPQHF	TGTGCCAGCAGCCCAAGCCCAGGGCGCAATCAGCCCCAGCATTTT
NA	TRBJ2-3	TRBV14	NA	CASSQSSDTQYF	TGTGCCAGCAGCCAATCCTCGGATACGCAGTATTTT
many	TRBJ2-5	TRBV6-2/TRBV6-3	NA	CASSYLYSETEETQYF	TGTGCCAGCAGTTACTTGTACAGCGAAACGGAAGAGACCCAGTACTTC
few	TRBJ1-2	TRBV5-6	TRBD1	CASSSSQGNYGYTF	TGTGCCAGCAGCTCTTCACAGGGGAACTATGGCTACACCTTC
many	TRBJ1-6	TRBV6-5	TRBD1	CASRGGQGFVDYSLHF	TGTGCCAGCAGAGGAGGACAGGGATTCGTAGATTACTCCCTCCACTTT
many	TRBJ2-1	TRBV29-1	TRBD1	CSSRTGDFEQFF	TGCAGCTCCCGGACAGGGGACTTTGAGCAGTTCTTC
few	TRBJ2-6	TRBV6-5	NA	CASSYMAGANVLTF	TGTGCCAGCAGTTACATGGCTGGGGCCAACGTCCTGACTTTC